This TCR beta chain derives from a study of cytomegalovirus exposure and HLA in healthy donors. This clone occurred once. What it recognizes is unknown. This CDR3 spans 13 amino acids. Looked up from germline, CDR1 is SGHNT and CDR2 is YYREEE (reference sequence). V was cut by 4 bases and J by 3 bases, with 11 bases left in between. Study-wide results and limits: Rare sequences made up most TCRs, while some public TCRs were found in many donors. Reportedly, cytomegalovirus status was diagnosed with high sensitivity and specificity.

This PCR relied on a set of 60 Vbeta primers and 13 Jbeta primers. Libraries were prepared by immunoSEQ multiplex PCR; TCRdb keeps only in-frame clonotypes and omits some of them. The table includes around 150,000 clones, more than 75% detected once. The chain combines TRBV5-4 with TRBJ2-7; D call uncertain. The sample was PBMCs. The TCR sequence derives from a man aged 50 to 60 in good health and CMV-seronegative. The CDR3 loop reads CASSPRVGYEQYF. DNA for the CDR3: TGTGCCAGCAGCCCCCGGGTGGGCTACGAGCAGTACTTC.